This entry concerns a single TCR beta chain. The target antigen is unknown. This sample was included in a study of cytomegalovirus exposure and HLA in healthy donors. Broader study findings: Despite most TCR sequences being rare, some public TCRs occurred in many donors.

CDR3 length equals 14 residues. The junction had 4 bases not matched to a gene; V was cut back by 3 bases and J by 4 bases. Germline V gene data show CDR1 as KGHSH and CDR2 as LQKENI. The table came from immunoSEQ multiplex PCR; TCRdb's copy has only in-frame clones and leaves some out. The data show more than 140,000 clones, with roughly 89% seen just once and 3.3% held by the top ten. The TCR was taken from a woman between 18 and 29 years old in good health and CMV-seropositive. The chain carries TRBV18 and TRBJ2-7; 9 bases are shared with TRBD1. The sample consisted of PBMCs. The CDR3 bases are TGTGCCAGCTCACCTCGGGACAGGGTATACGAGCAGTACTTC. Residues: CASSPRDRVYEQYF.